The 5 T cell receptor beta chains below come from one sample, sequenced in a study of neurological immune-mediated disorders. TCRdb reprocessed the 5' RACE reads via MiXCR and lists one record per CDR3 protein. The sample shows some 60,000 distinct CDR3 sequences, nearly 10% of them seen only once. The time point here: longitudinal time-point 2. Sample: PBMCs. The receptor set was obtained from a young man in good health.

This clonotype was recorded at least ten times. The rearrangement joins TRBV20-1 to TRBJ2-1, with 8 bases aligning to TRBD1. The CDR3 spans 14 residues. J was trimmed by 8 bases and V by 1 base; bases with no gene match: 7. Per the germline V gene, CDR1 is DFQATT and CDR2 is SNEGSKA (reference sequence). The CDR3 reads CSARGDRGPDEQFF. The DNA of the CDR3 is TGCAGTGCTAGAGGAGACAGGGGACCGGATGAGCAGTTCTTC.

This clonotype was seen many times. The CDR3 sequence is CASSLVPRAPNYGYTF. CDR3 nucleotides: TGCGCCAGCAGCTTGGTGCCCAGGGCCCCTAACTATGGCTACACCTTC. The V gene is TRBV5-1, the J gene TRBJ1-2; possibly TRBD1 for D (5 bases). V was cut by 0 bases and J by 0 bases, with 12 bases left in between. Germline V gives CDR1 SGHRS, CDR2 YFSETQ. The CDR3 is 16 residues long.

The chain couples TRBV27 to TRBJ2-2, with D unresolved. V gave up 2 bases and J gave up 7 bases, with 5 bases separating them. The germline gives CDR1 MNHEY, CDR2 SMNVEV (reference sequence). The CDR3 has 12 amino acids. CDR3 in amino acids: CASSLILGELFF. CDR3 bases: TGTGCCAGCAGTTTAATCCTCGGGGAGCTGTTTTTT.

This clonotype was seen at least ten times. The genes are TRBV5-1 and TRBJ2-1; 10 nucleotides match TRBD1. Germline V CDR1 and CDR2: SGHRS, YFSETQ. This CDR3 has 13 residues. J gave up 7 bases and V 4 bases, and 2 bases lay outside the gene matches. This CDR3 is CASSKGQGNEQFF. The CDR3 DNA follows: TGCGCCAGCAGCAAGGGACAGGGGAATGAGCAGTTCTTC.

In this sample, this clonotype turned up many times. This chain links TRBV20-1 with TRBJ1-1; 8 nucleotides agree with TRBD1. CDR1 DFQATT and CDR2 SNEGSKA come from the germline V gene (reference sequence). Losses at the gene ends were 5 bases for V and 4 bases for J; bases not matched to a gene: 9. The CDR3 sequence is 14 residues long. The CDR3 DNA reads TGCAGTGCTGACAGGGGTAGGGTGGGCACTGAAGCTTTCTTT. Its translation: CSADRGRVGTEAFF.